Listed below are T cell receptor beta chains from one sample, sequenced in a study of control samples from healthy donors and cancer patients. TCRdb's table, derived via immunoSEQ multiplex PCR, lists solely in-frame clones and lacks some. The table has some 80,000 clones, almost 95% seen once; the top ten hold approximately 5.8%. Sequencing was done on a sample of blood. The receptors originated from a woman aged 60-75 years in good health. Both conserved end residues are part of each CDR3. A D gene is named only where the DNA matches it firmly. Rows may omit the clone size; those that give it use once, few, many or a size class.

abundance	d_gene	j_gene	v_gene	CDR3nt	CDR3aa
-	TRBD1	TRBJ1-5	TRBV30	TGTGCCTGGAGCGGACAGGGAAATCAGCCCCAGCATTTT	CAWSGQGNQPQHF
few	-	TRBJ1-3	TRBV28	TGTGCCAGCAGTGACGCTCAGGAAAACACCATATATTTT	CASSDAQENTIYF
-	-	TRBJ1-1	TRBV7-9	TGTGCCAGCAGCTTAGCGCGGGCGGGTAACACTGAAGCTTTCTTT	CASSLARAGNTEAFF
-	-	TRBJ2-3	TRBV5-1	TGCGCCAGCAGCTTGGGCGGGTTAAGCACAGATACGCAGTATTTT	CASSLGGLSTDTQYF
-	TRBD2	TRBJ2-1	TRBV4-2	TGTGCCAGCAGCCAAGATCAAGCGGGACTCAATGAGCAGTTCTTC	CASSQDQAGLNEQFF
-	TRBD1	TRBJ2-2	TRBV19	TGTGCCAGTAGTAACCGGGACAGGGGAACCGGGGAGCTGTTTTTT	CASSNRDRGTGELFF
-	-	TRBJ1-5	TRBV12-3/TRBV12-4	TGTGCCAACAGTTTCAACCAACATCAGCCCCAGCATTTT	CANSFNQHQPQHF
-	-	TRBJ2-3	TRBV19	TGTGCCAGTAGTATATGGGACGACGGAATTTTGGGAGATACGCAGTATTTT	CASSIWDDGILGDTQYF
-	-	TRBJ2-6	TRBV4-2	TGTGCCAGCAGCCAAGATGTTCAGTCTGGGGCCAACGTCCTGACTTTC	CASSQDVQSGANVLTF
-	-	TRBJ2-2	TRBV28	TGTGCCAGCAGTTTGTCCGGAGGGGAGCTGTTTTTT	CASSLSGGELFF
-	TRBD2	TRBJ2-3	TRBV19	TGTGCCAGTAGTATGACTAGCGGGGTAGATACGCAGTATTTT	CASSMTSGVDTQYF